The 20 T cell receptor beta chains given below trace back to one sample, sequenced in a study of T cell repertoires in cytomegalovirus infection. MiXCR, applied by TCRdb to the reads, yields one record per CDR3 protein. The data hold around 55,000 distinct CDR3 sequences, with 20% observed a single time. These receptors have no known antigen. The sample in question was CD8+ T cells from cultured PBMCs, obtained from culture after CMV antigen stimulation. These receptors were taken from a human donor in good health (CMV status not recorded). Some clones in this sample may be carry-over from other donors' samples.

The rearrangement uses TRBV7-8 and TRBJ1-1; D perhaps matches TRBD1 (6 bases). Germline-derived CDR1 and CDR2 are SGHVS and FQNEAQ. V was trimmed by 3 bases and J by 6 bases, leaving 17 bases between them. The CDR3 runs to 15 residues. The DNA for the CDR3 is TGTGCCAGCAGCTTCGGGGACAACCGAAGGGCTGAAGCTTTCTTT. It encodes CASSFGDNRRAEAFF.

This clonotype appeared a few times. The chain combines TRBV7-8 with TRBJ2-7, with a tentative D call TRBD1 (6 bases). The ends were cut back, 3 bases at V and 0 bases at J, with 12 bases in the middle. Germline CDR1 reads SGHVS; CDR2 reads FQNEAQ. There are 15 residues in the CDR3. CDR3 protein: CASSFAGADSYEQYF. In DNA form, the CDR3 reads TGTGCCAGCAGCTTCGCAGGGGCCGACTCCTACGAGCAGTACTTC.

The rearrangement uses TRBV29-1 and TRBJ1-5; no clear D gene. This CDR3 is 13 amino acids long. Trimming removed 6 bases at V and 0 bases at J, with 9 bases between. Germline loops: CDR1 SQVTM, CDR2 ANQGSEA. CDR3: CSVQEYSNQPQHF. The CDR3 coding sequence is TGCAGCGTCCAGGAATATAGCAATCAGCCCCAGCATTTT.

Only a few counts were recorded for this clonotype. V gene TRBV27 combines with J gene TRBJ1-2, with D perhaps TRBD1 (5 bases). The germline gives CDR1 MNHEY, CDR2 SMNVEV (reference sequence). The germline V and J ends were trimmed by 2 bases and 7 bases, with 11 bases remaining between them. The CDR3 loop spans 13 amino acids. CDR3 DNA sequence: TGTGCCAGCAGTTTAAGCGTAAGGGGTGGCTACACCTTC. Protein: CASSLSVRGGYTF.

The V gene is TRBV6-2 or TRBV6-3, the J gene TRBJ2-7; the D gene is possibly TRBD2 (5 bases). From germline, CDR1 is MNHEY and CDR2 SVGEGT. Trimming pared 7 bases from V and 6 bases from J, leaving 19 bases between. This CDR3 comprises 14 residues. The CDR3 nucleotides read TGTGCCAGCAAGTTAAGGACTTCTAGGGCCGAGCAGTACTTC. Its protein product is CASKLRTSRAEQYF.

The sample holds a few counts of this clonotype. The chain joins TRBV7-2 to TRBJ1-1; no reliable D call. In germline, CDR1 is SGHTA, CDR2 FQGNSA. CDR3 length: 12 residues. V was cut by 6 bases and J by 7 bases, with 12 bases left in between. DNA for the CDR3: TGTGCCAGCAGAGGCCGGGGAGTTGAAGCTTTCTTT. It translates to CASRGRGVEAFF.

This chain links TRBV20-1 with TRBJ2-7; the match to TRBD2 covers 7 bases. The junction had 10 bases not matched to a gene; V was cut back by 3 bases and J by 5 bases. This CDR3 has 14 amino acids. Germline loops: CDR1 DFQATT, CDR2 SNEGSKA (reference sequence). The DNA of the CDR3 is TGCAGTGCTAGGGGGGGGGAGGTTCCGCACGAGCAGTACTTC. Amino acids: CSARGGEVPHEQYF.

This clonotype came up a few times. This sequence joins TRBV7-2 and TRBJ2-1; TRBD2 is a possible D gene (7 bases). The CDR3 contains 14 residues. Trimming pared 7 bases from V and 6 bases from J, leaving 16 bases between. CDR1 and CDR2 from the germline V gene are SGHTA and FQGNSA. The CDR3 DNA reads TGTGCCAGCACCCAATGGGGGGGCCGCAATGAGCAGTTCTTC. Translating gives CASTQWGGRNEQFF.

The chain couples TRBV6-5 to TRBJ2-7; D gene unclear. Per germline, CDR1 MNHEY and CDR2 SVGAGI. The germline V and J ends were trimmed by 2 bases and 7 bases, with 9 bases remaining between them. The CDR3 spans 12 residues. Here the CDR3 reads CASSYRAQEQYF. The CDR3 coding sequence is TGTGCCAGCAGTTACCGCGCCCAAGAGCAGTACTTC.

This clonotype was picked up a small number of times. This likely comes from a read error, as the CDR3 has no conserved phenylalanine or tryptophan at its end. It is unclear where the CDR3 begins or ends on the DNA, so no DNA is shown, and the CDR3 is as TCRdb lists it. The chain recombines TRBV7-6 with TRBJ2-3. The germline V gene encodes CDR1 SGHVS and CDR2 FNYEAQ. The CDR3 is 9 residues long, ends included. CDR3 sequence: CASSLFAVD.

The sample holds a few counts of this clonotype. This chain joins TRBV28 and TRBJ2-7, with a tentative D call TRBD1 (6 bases). The CDR3 runs 13 residues. Germline CDR1 MDHEN, CDR2 SYDVKM. Trimming took off 5 bases at V and 7 bases at J, with 15 bases between the two ends. The CDR3 DNA sequence: TGTGCCAGCAGTGCCACAGGGAGAGGGGAGCAGTACTTC. This sequence encodes CASSATGRGEQYF.

At least ten counts were recorded for this clonotype. J is TRBJ2-2 and V is TRBV5-4; no definite D call. Germline CDR1 is SGHNT and CDR2 is YYREEE (reference sequence). V dropped 0 bases and J dropped 7 bases, with 10 bases sitting between them. The CDR3 contains 14 residues. CDR3 in amino acids: CASSLERSGGELFF. CDR3 sequence (DNA): TGTGCCAGCAGCTTGGAGCGATCGGGCGGGGAGCTGTTTTTT.

V and J are TRBV12-3 or TRBV12-4 and TRBJ1-1, with no clear D. This CDR3 has 16 residues. The V and J ends lost 6 bases and 2 bases respectively, with 19 bases between them. CDR3 residues: CASRADPLLGNTEAFF. The CDR3, as DNA: TGTGCCAGCAGGGCGGACCCTCTCCTCGGTAACACTGAAGCTTTCTTT.

This clonotype was observed a few times. The chain links TRBV9 to TRBJ2-3; tentatively, D is TRBD1 (6 bases). The germline V gene has CDR1 SGDLS and CDR2 YYNGEE. There are 16 residues in the CDR3. Trimming removed 4 bases at V and 0 bases at J, with 15 bases between. The CDR3 spells CASSFSLGQSTDTQYF. The CDR3 region has the DNA TGTGCCAGCAGCTTCTCTCTAGGACAGAGCACAGATACGCAGTATTTT. Together with reference TRBV9 and TRBJ2-3, the CDR3 gives the full variable domain: DSGVTQTPKHLITATGQRVTLRCSPRSGDLSVYWYQQSLDQGLQFLIQYYNGEERAKGNILERFSAQQFPDLHSELNLSSLELGDSALYFCASSFSLGQSTDTQYFGPGTRLTVL.

This chain joins TRBV7-2 and TRBJ1-2, with D possibly matching TRBD1 (6 bases). Trimming removed 5 bases at V and 3 bases at J, with 16 bases between. Looked up from germline, CDR1 is SGHTA and CDR2 is FQGNSA. There are 15 residues in the CDR3. The CDR3 DNA follows: TGTGCCAGCAGCCTCCGGGACACATTCTACTATGGCTACACCTTC. This codes for CASSLRDTFYYGYTF.

The V and J genes are TRBV11-1 and TRBJ2-5; D is unclear. CDR3 size: 13 residues. V lost 5 bases to trimming and J lost 4 bases, with 11 bases between them. Germline loops: CDR1 SGHAT, CDR2 FQDESV (reference sequence). CDR3 bases: TGTGCCAGCAGCGCCGACATGGGAGAGACCCAGTACTTC. Amino acids: CASSADMGETQYF.

In its sample, this clonotype was seen a few times. The rearrangement joins TRBV28 to TRBJ1-4, with D tentatively TRBD1 (5 bases). The CDR3 is 14 amino acids. Trimming shortened V by 4 bases and J by 7 bases, and 13 bases separated the two germline ends. CDR1 MDHEN and CDR2 SYDVKM come from the germline V gene. The CDR3 sequence is CASSSSGPGEKLFF. The CDR3 region has the DNA TGTGCCAGCAGTTCGTCAGGGCCTGGTGAAAAACTGTTTTTT.

In this sample, this clonotype turned up a few times. The chain carries TRBV27 and TRBJ1-2; perhaps TRBD1 as D (5 bases). V was pared by 8 bases and J by 10 bases, with 20 bases between. CDR3 length: 13 residues. In germline, CDR1 is MNHEY, CDR2 SMNVEV (reference sequence). The CDR3 reads CASGFGQGIVYTF. In nucleotides, the CDR3 is TGTGCCAGCGGATTCGGGCAGGGTATAGTCTACACCTTC.

V is TRBV7-9 and J is TRBJ2-4, with D perhaps TRBD1 (6 bases). Germline V gives CDR1 SEHNR, CDR2 FQNEAQ (reference sequence). The CDR3 contains 16 residues. V was pared by 4 bases and J by 7 bases, with 20 bases between. CDR3 amino acids: CASSSSTGPLKNIQYF. CDR3 coding DNA: TGTGCCAGCAGCTCGTCGACAGGCCCTCTAAAGAACATTCAGTACTTC.

This clonotype turned up a few times. The gene calls are TRBV6-6 and TRBJ2-5; maybe TRBD2 (6 bases). V was shortened by 8 bases and J by 2 bases, with 21 bases between the two germline ends. The germline gives CDR1 MNHNY, CDR2 SVGAGI (reference sequence). The CDR3 has 16 residues. The CDR3 DNA reads as TGTGCCAGCTGGGACTCCGCGGTTTATTCTCAAGAGACCCAGTACTTC. As protein: CASWDSAVYSQETQYF.